A single sample is the source of the 5 T cell receptor beta chains below, sequenced in a study of blood T cell repertoires in COVID-19. Libraries were prepared by immunoSEQ multiplex PCR; TCRdb keeps only in-frame clonotypes and omits some of them. The sample contains 300,000 to 400,000 clones, 88% of which appear only once. The sequencing input was PBMCs or T cells enriched from blood (not recorded which). These TCRs come from a man between 25 and 39 years old who had recovered from COVID-19.

Only a few counts were recorded for this clone. The chain links TRBV9 to TRBJ1-3, with D possibly being TRBD1 (6 bases). Germline assignment: CDR1 SGDLS and CDR2 YYNGEE. CDR3 length: 15 residues. Trimming shortened V by 3 bases and J by 4 bases, and 14 bases separated the two germline ends. The CDR3 loop is CASSAGGQRGNTIYF. The CDR3 DNA follows: TGTGCCAGCAGCGCCGGAGGACAGAGGGGAAACACCATATATTTT.

This clone was counted between two and nine times. The CDR3 sequence is CASSEETSGGYEQYF. The CDR3 nucleotides read TGTGCCAGCAGTGAAGAAACTAGCGGGGGCTACGAGCAGTACTTC. This chain connects TRBV6-1 to TRBJ2-7; TRBD2 matches 11 bases. Germline V gene lookup returns CDR1 MNHNS and CDR2 SASEGT. The CDR3 is 15 residues long. Germline trimming cut 1 base from V and 3 bases from J; bases unmatched to any gene: 2.

V and J are TRBV3-1 (or the pseudogene TRBV3-2) and TRBJ2-7, with 7 bases matching TRBD1. Trimming removed 0 bases from V and 0 bases from J; junction bases left unmatched: 2. The CDR3 has 15 amino acids. Germline-derived CDR1 and CDR2 are LGHDT and YNNKEL (reference sequence). Written as DNA, the CDR3 is TGTGCCAGCAGCCAAGATTGGACAGGCTCCTACGAGCAGTACTTC. It is translated as CASSQDWTGSYEQYF.

The chain's CDR3 is CASSPPGGNTGELFF. The CDR3 nucleotides are TGTGCCAGCAGCCCACCCGGGGGAAACACCGGGGAGCTGTTTTTT. The V gene is TRBV6-5, the J gene TRBJ2-2, with D perhaps TRBD2 (6 bases). V was clipped by 6 bases and J by 2 bases, with 13 bases between them. The CDR3 spans 15 residues. CDR1 and CDR2 (germline): MNHEY, SVGAGI.

The genes are TRBV27 and TRBJ1-1, with a possible D match to TRBD1 (6 bases). The germline V gene has CDR1 MNHEY and CDR2 SMNVEV (reference sequence). The CDR3 covers 14 residues. Trimming took 6 bases from V and 0 from J, leaving 11 bases between them. This CDR3 reads CASRPQGLNTEAFF. Here the CDR3 DNA reads TGTGCCAGCAGACCACAGGGATTGAACACTGAAGCTTTCTTT.